Shown below are 17 T cell receptor beta chains from a single sample sequenced in a study of molecular identifiers for immune sequencing clone quantification. TCRdb ran MiXCR on the PCR reads and lists one entry per CDR3 protein. The table has hundreds of thousands of distinct CDR3 sequences, under 25% seen once. Sequencing was performed on naive CD8+ T cells from blood, with Jurkat cell RNA spiked in. The sample's subset: FACS-sorted CD8+CD4-CCR7+CD45RA+ naive T cells. The receptor source for this set is a human donor in good health. Some libraries in this study had Jurkat cell RNA spiked in.

This clonotype showed up many times. The CDR3 loop is CASSPWAGPRDTEAFF. The CDR3, as DNA: TGTGCCAGCAGCCCTTGGGCGGGTCCGAGGGACACTGAAGCTTTCTTT. V and J are TRBV5-6 and TRBJ1-1; D unresolved. V was pared by 4 bases and J by 3 bases, with 19 bases between. This CDR3 has 16 residues. Germline assignment: CDR1 SGHDT and CDR2 YYEEEE.

The chain links TRBV12-3 or TRBV12-4 to TRBJ1-2; unclear D gene. Trimming pared 2 bases from V and 4 bases from J, leaving 11 bases between. This CDR3 is 14 amino acids long. CDR3 DNA: TGTGCCAGCAGTTTACCCGGGCCCAGCTATGGCTACACCTTC. The encoded protein is CASSLPGPSYGYTF.

Concerning this clonotype itself: The CDR3 carries no conserved terminal phenylalanine or tryptophan, so it likely arises from a read error. This chain connects TRBV7-2 to TRBJ1-2; D is uncertain. V gave up 6 bases and J gave up 4 bases, with 18 bases separating them. Germline loops: CDR1 SGHTA, CDR2 FQGNSA. The CDR3 contains 15 residues. Written as DNA, the CDR3 is TGTGCCAGCAGTCCACCTGAGGGAGACTTCTATGGCTACACCATC. Translated: CASSPPEGDFYGYTI.

This chain joins TRBV9 and TRBJ2-7; D not resolved. The germline V and J ends were trimmed by 4 bases and 6 bases, with 14 bases remaining between them. Germline CDR1 and CDR2: SGDLS and YYNGEE. The CDR3 runs to 13 residues. CDR3 protein: CASSLQYTGEQYF. DNA for the CDR3: TGTGCCAGCAGCCTCCAGTATACCGGCGAGCAGTACTTC. The full variable domain, with the rest looked up from reference TRBV9 and TRBJ2-7, is DSGVTQTPKHLITATGQRVTLRCSPRSGDLSVYWYQQSLDQGLQFLIQYYNGEERAKGNILERFSAQQFPDLHSELNLSSLELGDSALYFCASSLQYTGEQYFGPGTRLTVT.

This clonotype was seen at least ten times. The gene calls are TRBV20-1 and TRBJ2-7, with D uncertain. V lost 5 bases and J 5 bases, leaving 10 bases between the germline ends. The germline V gene encodes CDR1 DFQATT and CDR2 SNEGSKA (reference sequence). CDR3 size: 11 residues. The CDR3 here is CSARKVDEQYF. The CDR3 DNA is TGCAGTGCTCGCAAGGTTGACGAGCAGTACTTC.

The chain couples TRBV2 to TRBJ2-7; D might be TRBD2 (6 bases). The CDR3 length is 15 residues. Germline CDR1 and CDR2: SNHLY and FYNNEI. V lost 1 base, J lost 3 bases, and 13 bases lay in between. The CDR3 bases are TGTGCCAGCAGTGAAGATGGGGGGTTGTACTACGAGCAGTACTTC. It encodes CASSEDGGLYYEQYF.

This clonotype appeared a few times. The DNA for the CDR3 is TGCGCCAGCAGTTGGAACACCTACGAGCAGTACTTC. This codes for CASSWNTYEQYF. The chain recombines TRBV5-1 with TRBJ2-7; D remains ambiguous. Germline V gene lookup returns CDR1 SGHRS and CDR2 YFSETQ. V lost 5 bases, J lost 2 bases, and 8 bases lay in between. This CDR3 has 12 residues.

This clonotype was detected a few times. V and J are TRBV7-9 and TRBJ2-3; 9 bases are a match to TRBD1. Germline assignment: CDR1 SEHNR and CDR2 FQNEAQ (reference sequence). Unmatched junction bases numbered 8, after V lost 9 bases and J lost 4 bases. This CDR3 is built from 14 residues. CDR3: CASYGQGWADTQYF. In DNA form, the CDR3 reads TGTGCCAGTTATGGACAGGGGTGGGCAGATACGCAGTATTTT.

Worth noting for this clonotype: Given a much more abundant clone one base away, this may be a read error. The J gene is TRBJ2-3, the V gene TRBV14; D may be TRBD1 or TRBD2 (5 bases each). This CDR3 comprises 16 residues. Germline CDR1 SGHDN, CDR2 FVKESK. The CDR3 reads CASSQDLSPSTGTQYF. In DNA, the CDR3 is TGTGCCAGCAGCCAAGACCTCTCCCCTAGCACAGGTACGCAGTATTTT.

This clonotype was counted between two and nine times. J is TRBJ2-2 and V is TRBV12-3 or TRBV12-4; D gene uncertain. This CDR3 region has 15 residues. V lost 6 bases, J lost 8 bases, and 19 bases lay in between. In DNA form, the CDR3 reads TGTGCCAGCAGCCACCCGGCAGACCCCCAAGGGGAGCTGTTTTTT. Its translation: CASSHPADPQGELFF.

On this clonotype itself: Mismatch with germline at one junction end may stem from a read error. The chain couples TRBV20-1 to TRBJ2-1; 8 bases are a match to TRBD2. This CDR3 has 13 residues. Germline V lookup: CDR1 DFQATT, CDR2 SNEGSKA (reference sequence). The CDR3 spells CSGRREDNNAQFF. DNA of the CDR3: TGCAGTGGTAGGCGGGAGGATAACAATGCGCAGTTCTTC.

The chain combines TRBV5-6 with TRBJ1-1; possible D gene TRBD1, 5 bases. CDR3 length: 15 amino acids. The germline V gene encodes CDR1 SGHDT and CDR2 YYEEEE. V was clipped by 0 bases and J by 2 bases, with 11 bases between them. As DNA, the CDR3 is TGTGCCAGCAGCTTGGTGGCGACAGTCAACACTGAAGCTTTCTTT. As protein: CASSLVATVNTEAFF.

This clonotype was counted ten times or more. V is TRBV7-8 and J is TRBJ2-4; D is uncertain. Germline V gives CDR1 SGHVS, CDR2 FQNEAQ. Deletions cut 2 bases from V and 0 bases from J, with 8 bases between. The CDR3 has 15 amino acids. CDR3 in amino acids: CASSLFPVAKNIQYF. CDR3 coding DNA: TGTGCCAGCAGCTTATTTCCCGTAGCCAAAAACATTCAGTACTTC.

For this clonotype: This may be a read error, as it is one base from a much larger clone. The genes are TRBV28 and TRBJ2-7; TRBD2 aligns across 9 bases. CDR1 is MDHEN, CDR2 SYDVKM, per germline. CDR3 length: 16 amino acids. V dropped 4 bases and J dropped 4; count of bases not matched to a gene: 11. DNA of the CDR3: TGTGCCAGCAGTTCCACCTTTGCGGGAGGGTTATACGAGCAGTACTTC. Its protein is CASSSTFAGGLYEQYF.

Points on this clonotype: One base away lies a much larger clone, so this may be a sequencing read error. The chain links TRBV20-1 to TRBJ2-3, with 7 bases fitting TRBD1. The CDR3 sequence is 15 residues long. V dropped 3 bases and J dropped 0; count of bases not matched to a gene: 6. The germline gives CDR1 DFQATT, CDR2 SNEGSKA (reference sequence). CDR3 residues: CSARWDSESTDTQYF. CDR3 nucleotide sequence: TGCAGTGCTAGGTGGGACAGCGAGAGCACAGATACGCAGTATTTT.

This clonotype occurred many times. The CDR3 DNA follows: TGTGCCAGCAGATCTCCCGGCGGGGGGAGCACAGATACGCAGTATTTT. It yields the protein CASRSPGGGSTDTQYF. The chain combines TRBV12-3 or TRBV12-4 with TRBJ2-3, with TRBD2 matching 8 bases. With 6 bases clipped from V and 0 bases from J, the junction kept 8 bases outside the gene matches. The CDR3 covers 16 residues.

This clonotype was seen a single time. Its ends do not fully match the called genes, so a read error is possible. The chain has TRBV6-5 and TRBJ1-1, with D perhaps TRBD1 (6 bases). Looked up from germline, CDR1 is MNHEY and CDR2 is SVGAGI. CDR3 length: 13 amino acids. In DNA, the CDR3 is TGTGCCGGCAGTACGGGGGCGAACACTGAAGCTTTCTTT. Protein product: CAGSTGANTEAFF.